These 17 T cell receptor beta chains came from one sample sequenced in a study of human T cells and chemical hapten exposure. TCRdb independently ran MiXCR on the RACE reads; one entry per CDR3 protein. The sample shows over 30,000 distinct CDR3 sequences, 7.6% of them seen only once. This sample's time point: pre-sensitization, week 0. Sample treatment: therapeutic diphenylcyclopropenone sensitization with weekly scalp DPC. Sequencing was performed on whole blood, taken in connection with sensitization to the hapten diphenylcyclopropenone (DPC). These receptors were obtained from a woman in her fifties or sixties with alopecia areata. Some clones in this sample may be carry-over from other donors' samples.

This clonotype was observed a handful of times. V and J are TRBV29-1 and TRBJ2-3; D is uncertain. The germline V gene has CDR1 SQVTM and CDR2 ANQGSEA. CDR3 size: 11 residues. With 5 bases removed from V and 6 bases from J, the gap between germline ends came to 9 bases. For the CDR3, the DNA is TGCAGCGTTAGGGTTGCCGATACGCAGTATTTT. Translation gives CSVRVADTQYF.

This clonotype occurred many times. V gene TRBV5-1 combines with J gene TRBJ2-2; 9 bases fit TRBD1. J gave up 4 bases and V 3 bases, and 7 bases lay outside the gene matches. This CDR3 comprises 16 residues. Germline CDR1 SGHRS, CDR2 YFSETQ. CDR3 nucleotides: TGCGCCAGCAGCTGGCGGACAGGGGAGACCACCGGGGAGCTGTTTTTT. It encodes CASSWRTGETTGELFF.

The CDR3 is CATLKLLAGQRDTQYF. The CDR3 nucleotides are TGTGCCACCCTTAAACTCCTAGCGGGCCAACGGGATACGCAGTATTTT. The gene calls are TRBV6-2 or TRBV6-3 and TRBJ2-3, with 8 positions matching TRBD2. The V gene end was trimmed by 10 bases and the J gene end by 6 bases; junction bases not matched to a gene: 18. This CDR3 spans 16 amino acids. Germline V gene lookup returns CDR1 MNHEY and CDR2 SVGEGT.

In this sample, this clonotype turned up many times. This chain uses TRBV20-1 with TRBJ2-1; perhaps TRBD1 as D (5 bases). The ends were cut back, 6 bases at V and 4 bases at J, with 16 bases in the middle. The CDR3 spans 14 residues. Germline V gene sequence: CDR1 DFQATT, CDR2 SNEGSKA (reference sequence). For the CDR3, the DNA is TGCAGTGCCACAACCCCCCAGGGTTACAATGAGCAGTTCTTC. Translation: CSATTPQGYNEQFF.

In this sample, this clonotype turned up many times. The chain combines TRBV7-2 with TRBJ2-1, with D maybe TRBD1 (6 bases). Trimming left V 5 bases short and J 7 bases short, with 9 bases between. Germline CDR1 SGHTA, CDR2 FQGNSA. This CDR3 contains 12 residues. The CDR3 DNA follows: TGTGCCAGCAGCATTAGGGGGAATGAGCAGTTCTTC. It codes for CASSIRGNEQFF.

At least ten counts were recorded for this clonotype. The V gene is TRBV6-1, the J gene TRBJ2-4; D could derive from TRBD1 or TRBD2 (6 bases each). V dropped 8 bases and J dropped 3 bases, with 17 bases sitting between them. The CDR3 covers 15 residues. Germline CDR1 is MNHNS and CDR2 is SASEGT. CDR3: CASSSRGESKNIQYF. For the CDR3, the DNA is TGTGCCAGCTCTTCGAGGGGGGAAAGCAAAAACATTCAGTACTTC.

This clonotype was observed a few times. The V gene is TRBV18, the J gene TRBJ1-5; D unclear. With 2 bases removed from V and 4 bases from J, the gap between germline ends came to 12 bases. The germline V gene encodes CDR1 KGHSH and CDR2 LQKENI. CDR3 size: 15 residues. DNA for the CDR3: TGTGCCAGCTCACCAGTCAGCGGTGGAAATCAGCCCCAGCATTTT. This sequence encodes CASSPVSGGNQPQHF.

In this sample, this clonotype turned up many times. The chain employs TRBV3-1 and TRBJ2-5; D is possibly TRBD1 or TRBD2 (5 bases each). CDR1 is LGHDT and CDR2 is YNNKEL in the germline V gene (reference sequence). Trimming removed 8 bases from V and 1 base from J, with 20 bases in between. The CDR3 is 16 residues long. CDR3 region: CASSRGVLGSQETQYF. In nucleotides, the CDR3 is TGTGCCAGCTCCAGAGGGGTTTTAGGGTCCCAAGAGACCCAGTACTTC.

The V and J genes are TRBV19 and TRBJ2-7, with D hard to call. This CDR3 is built from 16 residues. Germline V CDR1 and CDR2: LNHDA, SQIVND (reference sequence). Trimming left V 3 bases short and J 7 bases short, with 22 bases between. As DNA, the CDR3 is TGTGCCAGTAGTATCGGTAGGGCCCTGAGAAAAGGGGAGCAGTACTTC. Translated: CASSIGRALRKGEQYF.

This clonotype appeared a few times. The CDR3 end shows no conserved phenylalanine or tryptophan, and so a read error is likely. The chain is built from TRBV5-6 and TRBJ2-7; tentatively, D is TRBD2 (6 bases). CDR3 size: 14 residues. Germline values: CDR1 SGHDT, CDR2 YYEEEE. Trimming stripped 0 bases from V and 3 bases from J, with 10 bases between. CDR3 coding DNA: TGTGCCAGCAGCTTGGAGCGTAGCGGCTACGAGCAGTACTTA. It is translated as CASSLERSGYEQYL.

This clonotype was seen ten or more times. V gene TRBV2 combines with J gene TRBJ1-1; perhaps TRBD1 as D (5 bases). Germline assignment: CDR1 SNHLY and CDR2 FYNNEI. V was trimmed by 7 bases and J by 7 bases, leaving 10 bases between them. The CDR3 length is 11 residues. The CDR3 region is CASNGGYEAFF. The CDR3 DNA follows: TGTGCCAGCAACGGGGGATATGAAGCTTTCTTT.

This clonotype was picked up a small number of times. The V call is TRBV29-1, the J call TRBJ1-4; 8 positions agree with TRBD1. This CDR3 is 13 amino acids long. CDR1 is SQVTM and CDR2 is ANQGSEA in the germline V gene. The ends lost 7 bases at V and 8 bases at J; junction bases unmatched: 9. CDR3 region: CSADLQGGEKLFF. In DNA form, the CDR3 reads TGCAGCGCTGACCTACAGGGGGGCGAAAAACTGTTTTTT.

The rearrangement links TRBV28 to TRBJ2-1; 7 nucleotides line up with TRBD2. The CDR3 covers 13 residues. Per germline, CDR1 MDHEN and CDR2 SYDVKM. The V gene end was trimmed by 4 bases and the J gene end by 12 bases; junction bases not matched to a gene: 9. The DNA of the CDR3 is TGTGCCAGCAGTTCGTCGGTAGCGGGCGGGCAGTTCTTC. It translates to CASSSSVAGGQFF.

This clonotype occurred many times. The chain links TRBV7-6 to TRBJ1-5, with D maybe TRBD1 (6 bases). The V end was cut by 3 bases, the J end by 4 bases, with 19 bases between. The CDR3 extends over 17 amino acids. CDR1 SGHVS and CDR2 FNYEAQ come from the germline V gene. DNA of the CDR3: TGTGCCAGCAGCTTGGGCAGGGAGGGCGGACAGAATCAGCCCCAGCATTTT. Translated: CASSLGREGGQNQPQHF. Complete variable domain (other parts from reference TRBV7-6 and TRBJ1-5): GAGVSQSPRYKVTKRGQDVALRCDPISGHVSLYWYRQALGQGPEFLTYFNYEAQQDKSGLPNDRFSAERPEGSISTLTIQRTEQRDSAMYRCASSLGREGGQNQPQHFGDGTRLSIL.

This clonotype has a count of ten or more. The gene calls are TRBV20-1 and TRBJ1-5; D gene ambiguous. This CDR3 is built from 14 residues. Per the germline V gene, CDR1 is DFQATT and CDR2 is SNEGSKA (reference sequence). Trimming cost V 6 bases and J 3 bases, with 15 bases left between them. Written as DNA, the CDR3 is TGCAGTGCCACCCCGGGGAGGGTCAATCAGCCCCAGCATTTT. It codes for CSATPGRVNQPQHF.

This clonotype was counted ten times or more. The genes are TRBV3-1 and TRBJ1-1, with unresolved D. V was trimmed by 6 bases and J by 2 bases, leaving 13 bases between them. Germline values: CDR1 LGHDT, CDR2 YNNKEL (reference sequence). The CDR3 is 14 residues long. This CDR3 is CASRVTAPNTEAFF. DNA for the CDR3: TGTGCCAGCAGGGTTACAGCTCCCAACACTGAAGCTTTCTTT. Variable domain in full (rest from reference TRBV3-1 and TRBJ1-1): DTAVSQTPKYLVTQMGNDKSIKCEQNLGHDTMYWYKQDSKKFLKIMFSYNNKELIINETVPNRFSPKSPDKAHLNLHINSLELGDSAVYFCASRVTAPNTEAFFGQGTRLTVV.

This clonotype was recorded a few times. The chain couples TRBV5-1 to TRBJ2-3, with 8 nucleotides matching TRBD2. V lost 6 bases and J lost 1; bases outside the gene matches: 10. The CDR3 length is 16 residues. Germline V gene sequence: CDR1 SGHRS, CDR2 YFSETQ. The CDR3 region has the DNA TGCGCCAGCACAAATACGCCGGGACTAGGCACAGATACGCAGTATTTT. Its protein is CASTNTPGLGTDTQYF.